The next 14 T cell receptor beta chains were all read from a single sample in a study of blood T cell repertoires in COVID-19. Profiled with immunoSEQ multiplex PCR; TCRdb holds only in-frame clones, not every one. The table has some 200,000 clones, about three quarters seen once; the top ten hold roughly 7%. Sequenced material: peripheral blood. These receptors were obtained from a woman in her seventies with acute or convalescent COVID-19.

V and J are TRBV18 and TRBJ2-7; 10 nucleotides match TRBD2. The CDR3 consists of 15 residues. CDR1 and CDR2 (germline): KGHSH, LQKENI. The V and J ends lost 4 bases and 3 bases, in that order; junction bases with no gene match: 6. The CDR3 loop is CASSLAGTSDYEQYF. The CDR3 DNA reads as TGTGCCAGCTCACTTGCCGGGACTAGCGACTACGAGCAGTACTTC.

The J gene is TRBJ2-6, the V gene TRBV3-1 (or the pseudogene TRBV3-2); no clear D. CDR3 length equals 15 residues. Deletions cut 4 bases from V and 4 bases from J, with 11 bases between. Germline V CDR1 and CDR2: LGHDT, YNNKEL (reference sequence). CDR3 region: CASSPRRPGANVLTF. The CDR3 DNA reads TGTGCCAGCAGCCCCAGGCGCCCCGGGGCCAACGTCCTGACTTTC.

This clone came up a few times. V usage is TRBV27 and J usage is TRBJ2-7; D not resolved. Trimming cost V 4 bases and J 0 bases, with 4 bases left between them. Germline CDR1 reads MNHEY; CDR2 reads SMNVEV (reference sequence). This CDR3 has 12 amino acids. The CDR3 here is CASSSLSYEQYF. In nucleotides, the CDR3 is TGTGCCAGCAGTTCCCTCTCCTACGAGCAGTACTTC.

In this sample, this clone turned up a few times. This chain connects TRBV12-3 or TRBV12-4 to TRBJ1-5; a weak D match, TRBD1 (6 bases). The ends were cut back, 5 bases at V and 3 bases at J, with 8 bases in the middle. CDR3 length: 13 residues. The CDR3 region has the DNA TGTGCCAGCAGTCAGGGGCCCAATCAGCCCCAGCATTTT. Translating gives CASSQGPNQPQHF.

V and J are TRBV19 and TRBJ1-4; TRBD1 matches 11 bases. This CDR3 contains 15 residues. V lost 3 bases, J lost 7 bases, and 4 bases stayed unmatched. Germline CDR1 LNHDA, CDR2 SQIVND (reference sequence). CDR3 nucleotides: TGTGCCAGTAGTATGGGGACAGGGGGAGGTGAAAAACTGTTTTTT. This gives the protein CASSMGTGGGEKLFF.

The gene calls are TRBV5-1 and TRBJ2-5; 12 bases align to TRBD2. Germline V gene sequence: CDR1 SGHRS, CDR2 YFSETQ. This CDR3 comprises 16 residues. Unmatched junction bases numbered 2, after V lost 2 bases and J lost 0 bases. This CDR3 reads CASSLGTSGYQETQYF. The CDR3 DNA reads TGCGCCAGCAGCTTAGGGACTAGCGGGTACCAAGAGACCCAGTACTTC.

J is TRBJ1-5 and V is TRBV7-8; no definite D call. The CDR3 has 13 residues. In germline, CDR1 is SGHVS, CDR2 FQNEAQ. V lost 4 bases to trimming and J lost 7 bases, with 11 bases between them. The CDR3 loop is CASSSGREQPQHF. CDR3 DNA: TGTGCCAGCAGCTCCGGGCGGGAACAGCCCCAGCATTTT.

The chain joins TRBV5-1 to TRBJ1-4; possible D gene TRBD1, 5 bases. The germline gives CDR1 SGHRS, CDR2 YFSETQ. The CDR3 has 14 amino acids. Trimming cost V 0 bases and J 8 bases, with 11 bases left between them. CDR3 nucleotide sequence: TGCGCCAGCAGCTTGGAGGGGTTAGGCGAAAAACTGTTTTTT. Protein product: CASSLEGLGEKLFF.

This rearrangement joins TRBV5-1 to TRBJ1-4; tentatively, D is TRBD1 (6 bases). This CDR3 spans 15 amino acids. The germline CDR1 and CDR2 sequences are SGHRS and YFSETQ. Trimming pared 5 bases from V and 7 bases from J, leaving 18 bases between. CDR3 residues: CASSLLQGEGEKLFF. Here the CDR3 DNA reads TGCGCCAGCAGTCTCCTACAGGGTGAAGGTGAAAAACTGTTTTTT. Full variable domain (missing parts from reference TRBV5-1 and TRBJ1-4): KAGVTQTPRYLIKTRGQQVTLSCSPISGHRSVSWYQQTPGQGLQFLFEYFSETQRNKGNFPGRFSGRQFSNSRSEMNVSTLELGDSALYLCASSLLQGEGEKLFFGSGTQLSVL.

The J gene is TRBJ1-6, the V gene TRBV5-1; TRBD1 matches 8 bases. The CDR3 extends over 14 amino acids. V lost 4 bases to trimming and J lost 7 bases; unmatched junction nucleotides: 4. In germline, CDR1 is SGHRS, CDR2 YFSETQ. The chain's CDR3 is CASSLRDRNSPLHF. For the CDR3, the DNA is TGCGCCAGCAGCCTCCGGGACAGGAATTCACCCCTCCACTTT.

The chain employs TRBV4-1 and TRBJ1-4; 9 bases match TRBD1. In germline, CDR1 is MGHRA, CDR2 YSYEKL. The CDR3 has 16 amino acids. Trimming cost V 0 bases and J 8 bases; bases outside gene matches: 7. CDR3 loop: CASSQDPGQGREKLFF. In DNA form, the CDR3 reads TGCGCCAGCAGCCAAGATCCGGGACAGGGACGAGAAAAACTGTTTTTT.

The chain recombines TRBV27 with TRBJ1-1, with D uncertain. Germline V CDR1 and CDR2: MNHEY, SMNVEV (reference sequence). The CDR3 contains 13 residues. Trimming pared 3 bases from V and 1 base from J, leaving 6 bases between. The CDR3 reads CASSLIGNTEAFF. DNA for the CDR3: TGTGCCAGCAGTTTGATCGGGAACACTGAAGCTTTCTTT.

The chain is built from TRBV7-9 and TRBJ1-3; no clear D gene. This CDR3 spans 18 amino acids. CDR1 and CDR2 (germline): SEHNR, FQNEAQ (reference sequence). Trimming pared 1 base from V and 8 bases from J, leaving 24 bases between. The CDR3 loop is CASSLDSSGRQVIDTIYF. CDR3 sequence (DNA): TGTGCCAGCAGCTTAGATTCAAGCGGACGCCAGGTGATAGACACCATATATTTT.

The count of this clone is one. The chain has TRBV24-1 and TRBJ2-3; 8 nucleotides agree with TRBD2. CDR1 is KGHDR and CDR2 is SFDVKD in the germline V gene. V lost 6 bases, J lost 2 bases, and 12 bases stayed unmatched. This CDR3 comprises 17 residues. Written as DNA, the CDR3 is TGTGCCACCAGTTCTGGCGGGCGGGGGGTGGCCACAGATACGCAGTATTTT. It specifies CATSSGGRGVATDTQYF.